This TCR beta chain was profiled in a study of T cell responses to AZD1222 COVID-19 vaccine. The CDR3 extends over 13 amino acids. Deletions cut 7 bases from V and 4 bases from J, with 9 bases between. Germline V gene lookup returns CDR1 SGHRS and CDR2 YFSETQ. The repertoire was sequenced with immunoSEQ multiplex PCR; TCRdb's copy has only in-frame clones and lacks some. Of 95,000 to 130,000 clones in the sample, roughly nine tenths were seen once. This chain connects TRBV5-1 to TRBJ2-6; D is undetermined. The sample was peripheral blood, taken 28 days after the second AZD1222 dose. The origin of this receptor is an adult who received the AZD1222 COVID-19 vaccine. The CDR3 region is CASGNVGANVLTF. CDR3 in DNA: TGCGCCAGCGGAAATGTGGGGGCCAACGTCCTGACTTTC.